This TCR beta chain was captured by sequencing in a study of shared clonotypes between healthy human individuals (dated by TCRdb to 2018 to 2021). With respect to the entire study: Two women and a few men aged 18 to 49 years were included in the cohort. For each donor, three plates each were used for CD4 naive and CD4 memory, two plates were used for CD8 naive, and one plate was used for CD8 memory. The study deeply sequenced blood TCR repertoires of about 5 healthy adults to estimate repertoire size and the extent of clonotype sharing between individuals. To increase sequencing depth and limit assay-specific biases, TCR repertoire library preparation and sequencing were carried out by different laboratories using diverse techniques. Between about 0.9 and 10 billion PBMCs per donor were obtained by leukapheresis. Findings and caveats that apply to the study as a whole: Sampling was restricted to blood, and TCR repertoires in tissues likely differ from the TCR repertoires found in blood. When several donors were compared, the shared fraction of clonotypes was approximately 5% for naive CD4, 3.5% to 4% for naive CD8, 2% to 2.5% for memory CD4, and 0.4% for memory CD8. Pairwise subsampling indicated that sequencing depth was expected to affect the degree of clonotype sharing among donors. Even with the large sequencing depth, rarefaction of the sorted-subset datasets indicated that sequencing was incomplete. The genetic and exposure-history diversity represented was limited by the small number of donors. Larger estimated clonotype richness was generally found for naive subsets than for memory subsets. Clonotypes shared by all four sorted-subset donors showed higher generation probabilities than non-shared clonotypes.

Using the deep immunoSEQ assay, TCR CDR3 regions were amplified from genomic DNA by multiplex PCR. Extracted genomic DNA from each cell subset was distributed evenly across all wells of several immunoSEQ 96-well plates, and each plate was treated as a replicate. For sorted subsets, about 220 ng of genomic DNA, equivalent to some 30,000 T cell genomes, went into each replicate PCR. The purified libraries were quantified using a Qubit 3.0 fluorometer, sized with a Bioanalyzer 2100, and then quantified again using the KAPA Library Quantification kit. Every immunoSEQ 96-well plate was sequenced on a dedicated single-read 150-cycle Illumina NextSeq 550 flow cell. The published analysis was carried out like this. Because the immunoSEQ output held only junctional sequences and lacked quality scores, the filtering could not match the filtering applied to full-length reads. To assign V/J genes and CDR3, sequences were annotated using PyIR, a Python wrapper for IgBLAST v1.9, with IMGT germline references. Any read was removed if the V/J assignment was weak (E-value above 1e-6), the CDR3 was missing, or the read contained stop codons, out-of-frame junctions, or ambiguous translated residues. V3J clonotypes were defined as sequences sharing the same inferred V gene, J gene, and CDR3 amino acid sequence. The percentage overlap between two repertoires was calculated by dividing the number of shared unique clonotypes by the size of the smaller repertoire. Richness of each repertoire was evaluated using RTK rarefaction, the Chao1 estimator, and Recon v2.1 estimates of unobserved clonotypes. OLGA was used to compute generation probabilities for all TCRbeta clonotypes that the gDNA method yielded from a few donors. Not all clones reach the TCRdb copy of this immuneACCESS table, which keeps in-frame sequences only. Checked studies attribute under half of the gap to unresolved V genes and leave the rest unexplained. V and J calls plus clone size are reproduced from that table; the DNA served to infer D and trimming. Counted in this sample were roughly 2,500,000 clones; 93% of them appeared once. Approximately 0.37% of the sample belongs to the ten largest clones.

Healthy HIV-negative adults with no recently reported acute infections or vaccinations were included as donors. Every donor was a Caucasian adult living in Nashville, Tennessee, USA. Magnetic negative selection was used to enrich CD4+ T cells, after which naive cells were positively selected on CD45RA and the negative fraction became the memory subset. After blood collection by leukapheresis, PBMCs were isolated using Ficoll-Histopaque density gradient centrifugation and then cryopreserved in the vapor phase of liquid nitrogen. Purity and quantity of every magnetically sorted T cell population were checked by analytical flow cytometry. Each sorted fraction had its genomic DNA isolated and then quantified by UV absorbance on a Nanodrop 2000c. On this clone: Its antigen is currently not known. The record has no base qualities; no much larger clone is one base away.

Including the terminal cysteine and phenylalanine, the CDR3 comprises 13 residues. Kept here is only the CDR3 DNA, which spans 39 bases and is read in frame from base 1. The V and J ends are trimmed by 1 base and 9 bases, leaving 11 bases between them. The germline V gene supplies CDR1 SGDLS and CDR2 YYNGEE. The TCR was taken from a young man in good health. Some clones in this sample may be carry-over from other donors' samples. The chain is made from TRBV9 and TRBJ2-1, and the D gene may be TRBD2, 5 bases matching. The sequenced sample consisted of naive CD4+ T cells from PBMCs. The sample's cell subset or site label is to be understood as: CD45RA+ positively selected. CDR3 protein: CASSVIRGGEQFF. Here is the DNA: TGTGCCAGCAGCGTAATCCGGGGTGGTGAGCAGTTCTTC.